A selection of T cell receptor beta chains follows, all from one sample in a study of cytomegalovirus exposure and HLA in healthy donors. Sequencing used immunoSEQ multiplex PCR; TCRdb keeps in-frame clones, though not all of them. The sample shows 150,000 or so clones, over 70% of them seen only once. Sequences were obtained from PBMCs. The receptors stem from a woman aged 40 to 50 in good health and CMV-seronegative. Each CDR3 is given with its conserved first and last residue. D genes are given only for firm matches. Clone size, where shown, is once, few, many, or a class for clones that have expanded.

few,TRBV20-1,TRBJ1-2,-,TGCAGTGCTTATGACAGTGCCTACACCTTC,CSAYDSAYTF
-,TRBV9,TRBJ1-1,-,TGTGCCAGCAGCGTCGCCCTAGGCACTGAAGCTTTCTTT,CASSVALGTEAFF
-,TRBV5-1,TRBJ1-3,TRBD1,TGCGCCAGCAGCTTGGCAGACAGGGGCCCTGGAAACACCATATATTTT,CASSLADRGPGNTIYF
-,TRBV10-3,TRBJ2-7,-,TGTGCCATCAGTGAACAGGTGAGAACTAGCCCGGCAGGGGAGCAGTACTTC,CAISEQVRTSPAGEQYF
-,TRBV2,TRBJ2-5,TRBD1,TGTGCCAGCAGTATGGACAGGGGCCGGTCTGGGGAGCAGTACTTC,CASSMDRGRSGEQYF
-,TRBV4-3,TRBJ2-7,TRBD1,TGCGCCAGCATGCCCGGGGGGACAGGGTACGAGCAGTACTTC,CASMPGGTGYEQYF
-,TRBV5-8,TRBJ2-3,TRBD2,TGTGCCAGCAGCCCTTCGACTAGCGGGAGGCAAGATACGCAGTATTTT,CASSPSTSGRQDTQYF
-,TRBV18,TRBJ2-6,-,TGTGCCAGCTCACTTAGTGTAGGGGGACCTAGCTCTCTTGGGGCCAACGTCCTGACTTTC,CASSLSVGGPSSLGANVLTF
few,TRBV5-1,TRBJ2-2,-,TGCGCCAGCAGCTTGTTTGCTAGCTCGGGCACCGGGGAGCTGTTTTTT,CASSLFASSGTGELFF
-,TRBV10-3,TRBJ1-1,TRBD1,TGTGCCATCAGTGACCGGACAGGGAACACTGAAGCTTTCTTT,CAISDRTGNTEAFF
-,TRBV10-3,TRBJ1-6,TRBD1,TGTGCCACCACGGTGGACAGGGAAGTTTCACCCCTCCACTTT,CATTVDREVSPLHF
-,TRBV21-1,TRBJ2-3,-,TGTGCCAGCAGCAAAGAGCGGGGGACTAGCGGGAAAAGGAGCACAGATACGCAGTATTTT,CASSKERGTSGKRSTDTQYF
-,TRBV19,TRBJ2-7,-,TGTGCCGTCGGGGGTCGAGCCTACGAGCAGTACTTC,CAVGGRAYEQYF
-,TRBV6-6,TRBJ1-6,-,TGTGCCAGCTCCCCAGGGGCGAGTTCACCCCTCCACTTT,CASSPGASSPLHF
-,TRBV5-4,TRBJ2-7,TRBD2,TGTGCCAGCAGCCAAGAAGCGGGGTCCTCCTACGAGCAGTACTTC,CASSQEAGSSYEQYF
-,TRBV29-1,TRBJ1-3,-,TGCAGCGTTAAGACAGGCTCTGGAAACACCATATATTTT,CSVKTGSGNTIYF
-,TRBV28,TRBJ2-5,-,TGTGCCAGCAGTCGTTTGGGGGCGTGGGGCCAGGCTGAGGAGACCCAGTACTTC,CASSRLGAWGQAEETQYF
-,TRBV30,TRBJ2-4,-,TGTGCCTGGAGTGTGGGCGGGACAGAAAACATTCAGTACTTC,CAWSVGGTENIQYF
-,TRBV10-3,TRBJ2-3,-,TGTGCCATCAGTGAGCGGGACAAACGCACAGATACGCAGTATTTT,CAISERDKRTDTQYF
-,TRBV4-3,TRBJ2-7,-,TGCGCCAGCAGCCAAGATCGCGGTAGCTACGAGCAGTACTTC,CASSQDRGSYEQYF
-,TRBV5-6,TRBJ2-5,-,TGTGCCAGCAGCTTGGATCTAGGTGCAGTCGACGGGACCCAGTACTTC,CASSLDLGAVDGTQYF
once,TRBV7-2,TRBJ2-1,TRBD2,TGTGCCAGCAGCTTAGAGGAACTAGCGGGAGTGCTGGGTGAGCAGTTCTTC,CASSLEELAGVLGEQFF
-,TRBV5-1,TRBJ2-1,TRBD2,TGCGCCAGCAGCTTAGCGGGAGTTCTTGAGCAGTTCTTC,CASSLAGVLEQFF
-,TRBV6-1,TRBJ2-7,TRBD2,TGTGCCAGCAGTGCTCCGGGACTAGAAAGGTACGAGCAGTACTTC,CASSAPGLERYEQYF
once,TRBV27,TRBJ2-5,TRBD2,TGTGCCAGCAGTTTATACTTCCAGCGGGGAGCCCTCCCGTACCAAGAGACCCAGTACTTC,CASSLYFQRGALPYQETQYF
-,TRBV4-2,TRBJ2-3,TRBD2,TGTGCCAGCAGCCAAGACTTTGGGGGACTAACATCCTCCTATACGCAGTATTTT,CASSQDFGGLTSSYTQYF
-,TRBV28,TRBJ2-7,-,TGTGCCAGCAGCTCCGCTGCTGGGCCCCCCTACGAGCAGTACTTC,CASSSAAGPPYEQYF
-,TRBV18,TRBJ2-7,TRBD1,TGTGCCAGCTCACCGGACAGGGGGCGCTTCTACGAGCAGTACTTC,CASSPDRGRFYEQYF
-,TRBV20-1,TRBJ2-5,-,TGCAGTGCCTTAATCCAAGAGACCCAGTACTTC,CSALIQETQYF
-,TRBV18,TRBJ1-6,TRBD1,TGTGCCAGCTCACCTAACGGTGGTTCCACAGGGGCGGCCTCTAATTCACCCCTCCACTTT,CASSPNGGSTGAASNSPLHF
few,TRBV4-3,TRBJ2-7,TRBD2,TGCGCCAGCAGCCATTCCCTAGCGGGAGTGGGCTACGAGCAGTACTTC,CASSHSLAGVGYEQYF
-,TRBV7-9,TRBJ2-7,-,TGTGCCAGCAGCTTAGCTGGCAGCTACGAGCAGTACTTC,CASSLAGSYEQYF
-,TRBV7-2,TRBJ1-2,TRBD1,TGTGCCAGCCGTACCAGGACAGGGGATTATGGCTACACCTTC,CASRTRTGDYGYTF
-,TRBV5-4,TRBJ2-7,TRBD2,TGTGCCAGCAGCACAGGGACTAGCTTAGGGTACGAGCAGTACTTC,CASSTGTSLGYEQYF
-,TRBV7-2,TRBJ2-1,-,TGTGCCAGCAGCCAAATCACAGGGAACAATGAGCAGTTCTTC,CASSQITGNNEQFF
few,TRBV15,TRBJ2-2,-,TGTGCCACCAGCAGAGATTATGGGACACCGAACACCGGGGAGCTGTTTTTT,CATSRDYGTPNTGELFF
few,TRBV27,TRBJ2-4,TRBD2,TGTGCCAGCAGTCCCGGGCGGGGGGGGATTCAGTACTTC,CASSPGRGGIQYF
once,TRBV7-5,TRBJ1-1,-,TGTGCCAGAAGCTTAAGACAGGGGCACGGGGACACTGAAGCTTTCTTT,CARSLRQGHGDTEAFF
-,TRBV11-3,TRBJ2-5,-,TGTGCCAGCAGCTGGGGCAGATTAGAGACCCAGTACTTC,CASSWGRLETQYF
-,TRBV4-1,TRBJ2-4,-,TGCGCCAGCAGCCAAGATGTCACGGGAGCCAAAAACATTCAGTACTTC,CASSQDVTGAKNIQYF
-,TRBV2,TRBJ2-6,TRBD2,TGTGCCAGCCAGACTAGCGGGGTCCCTGGGGCCAACGTCCTGACTTTC,CASQTSGVPGANVLTF
-,TRBV11-1,TRBJ2-7,-,TGTGCCAGCAGTTCTTACGAGGGGGGGGATCTCTACGAGCAGTACTTC,CASSSYEGGDLYEQYF
-,TRBV5-4,TRBJ2-7,TRBD1,TGTGCCAGCAGCTTCCGGGACAGGGGCTACGAGCAGTACTTC,CASSFRDRGYEQYF
few,TRBV19,TRBJ2-2,TRBD1,TGTGCCAGTAGCCGACAGGGGACGAACACCGGGGAGCTGTTTTTT,CASSRQGTNTGELFF
-,TRBV2,TRBJ1-4,-,TGTGCCAGCAGGGAGGGGTCTAATGAAAAACTGTTTTTT,CASREGSNEKLFF
once,TRBV28,TRBJ2-7,-,TGTGCCAGCAGTTTCCGTAGCGAGCAGTACTTC,CASSFRSEQYF
-,TRBV19,TRBJ1-5,-,TGTGCCAGTAGTATACCAGGGGTGAATCAGCCCCAGCATTTT,CASSIPGVNQPQHF
-,TRBV2,TRBJ1-2,-,TGTGCCAGCAGGGGGGGGCCAGGGATAGGCTATGGCTACACCTTC,CASRGGPGIGYGYTF
few,TRBV27,TRBJ2-2,-,TGTGCCAGCAGTTTACTTGTTCAGCGGCCGAACACCGGGGAGCTGTTTTTT,CASSLLVQRPNTGELFF
-,TRBV20-1,TRBJ2-3,-,TGCAGTGCTATCAGGGAAACGCAGTATTTT,CSAIRETQYF
-,TRBV11-2,TRBJ1-6,-,TGTGCCAGCAGCTTCAGAAATTCACCCCTCCACTTT,CASSFRNSPLHF
few,TRBV28,TRBJ2-5,-,TGTGCCAGCCGAGAAGTAGCTTATTTAACCCAGTACTTC,CASREVAYLTQYF
-,TRBV7-8,TRBJ1-5,-,TGTGCCAGCAGCTTAGTACTTAGTATCAATCAGCCCCAGCATTTT,CASSLVLSINQPQHF